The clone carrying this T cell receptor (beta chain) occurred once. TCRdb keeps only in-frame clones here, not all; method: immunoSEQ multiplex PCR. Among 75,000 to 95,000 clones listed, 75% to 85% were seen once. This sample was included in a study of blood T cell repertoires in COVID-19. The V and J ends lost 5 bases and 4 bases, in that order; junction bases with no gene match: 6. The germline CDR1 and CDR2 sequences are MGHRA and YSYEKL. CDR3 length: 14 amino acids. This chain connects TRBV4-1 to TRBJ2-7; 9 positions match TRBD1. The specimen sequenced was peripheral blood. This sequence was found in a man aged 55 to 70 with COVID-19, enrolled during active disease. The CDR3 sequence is CASSSGQGSYEQYF. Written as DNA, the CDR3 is TGCGCCAGCAGCTCTGGACAGGGGTCTTACGAGCAGTACTTC.